The rows below give T cell receptor beta chains drawn from one sample of a study of cytomegalovirus exposure and HLA in healthy donors. Sequencing was performed with immunoSEQ multiplex PCR; in TCRdb, only in-frame clones are kept and a portion is missing. The table records 160,000 or so clones, 60% to 80% of them present only once. Sample: PBMCs. All receptors come from a woman under 40 in good health and CMV-seronegative. CDR3s include the opening cysteine and the closing phenylalanine or tryptophan. D genes are given only for firm matches. Some rows mark clone size as missing; the rest say once, few, many or name a class of expanded clone.

d_gene	v_gene	j_gene	abundance	CDR3nt	CDR3aa
-	TRBV27	TRBJ2-5	-	TGTGCCAGCAGTTTACTATCCGCAGGGAAAGAGACCCAGTACTTC	CASSLLSAGKETQYF
-	TRBV27	TRBJ1-6	-	TGTGCCAGCAGTTTAACGTCCGAGAGCTCCTATAATTCACCCCTCCACTTT	CASSLTSESSYNSPLHF
TRBD1	TRBV6-4	TRBJ2-3	-	TGTGCCAGCAGTGAGGGACAGACTAGCACAGATACGCAGTATTTT	CASSEGQTSTDTQYF
-	TRBV2	TRBJ1-6	-	TGTGCCAGCAGTGATGGGCAGGGTAATTCACCCCTCCACTTT	CASSDGQGNSPLHF
TRBD1	TRBV9	TRBJ1-2	-	TGTGCCAGCAGCGCGGACAGGGGGGACTATGGCTACACCTTC	CASSADRGDYGYTF
TRBD1	TRBV4-1	TRBJ2-2	-	TGCGCCAGCAGCCACCCAGGGGGCTACGGCACCGGGGAGCTGTTTTTT	CASSHPGGYGTGELFF
-	TRBV28	TRBJ1-5	-	TGTGCCAGCAGTTTGACGGTAGGGGGGGGCCCTAGCAACCAGCCCCAGCATTTT	CASSLTVGGGPSNQPQHF
-	TRBV28	TRBJ2-1	-	TGTGCCAGCAGTTTGGGAGGGGGATTTGACAATGAGCAGTTCTTC	CASSLGGGFDNEQFF
-	TRBV19	TRBJ1-2	-	TGTGCCAGTAGACAGGAACCCTACTATGGCTACACCTTC	CASRQEPYYGYTF
-	TRBV7-6	TRBJ1-1	few	TGTGCCAGCAGCTACGACAGCCGGAACACTGAAGCTTTCTTT	CASSYDSRNTEAFF
-	TRBV5-1	TRBJ1-6	few	TGCGCCAGCAGCTTGGTGGTCGAGATTCTAGGTGATTCACCCCTCCACTTT	CASSLVVEILGDSPLHF
TRBD1	TRBV5-6	TRBJ2-2	few	TGTGCCAGCAGATTCGACAGGGTTGCCGGGGAGCTGTTTTTT	CASRFDRVAGELFF
-	TRBV29-1	TRBJ1-1	-	TGCAGCGTTGACGTAGAGAACACTGAAGCTTTCTTT	CSVDVENTEAFF
-	TRBV6-1	TRBJ2-5	-	TGTGCCAGCAGTGAAGGGGGGGTAGAGACCCAGTACTTC	CASSEGGVETQYF
-	TRBV5-1	TRBJ1-1	-	TGCGCCAGCAGTTTTGGGGGGTGGGGGAATCCGAACACTGAAGCTTTCTTT	CASSFGGWGNPNTEAFF
TRBD1	TRBV6-5	TRBJ1-1	-	TGTGCCAGCAGCCGAGACAGGGATCGAGCTGAAGCTTTCTTT	CASSRDRDRAEAFF
-	TRBV6-6	TRBJ1-2	-	TGTGCCAGCAGTCCCGGATGGAGGAGAAACTATGGCTACACCTTC	CASSPGWRRNYGYTF
-	TRBV18	TRBJ2-7	-	TGTGCCAGCTCAACACAAACAGGGCGCTACGAGCAGTACTTC	CASSTQTGRYEQYF
TRBD2	TRBV7-6	TRBJ2-3	few	TGTGCCAGCAGCTTATTGGGGCTAGCGGGGCCCTCTAGGTCAGCAGATACGCAGTATTTT	CASSLLGLAGPSRSADTQYF
TRBD2	TRBV5-4	TRBJ2-5	-	TGTGCCAGCAGCTTTGGGAGCGGGGCGGGGGAGACCCAGTACTTC	CASSFGSGAGETQYF
-	TRBV30	TRBJ1-4	-	TGTGCCTGGTTGGCGGGCGGGGGAGAAAAACTGTTTTTT	CAWLAGGGEKLFF
TRBD2	TRBV2	TRBJ2-1	once	TGTGCCAGCAGTGACCTAGCGGGGGTGGGTGAGCAGTTCTTC	CASSDLAGVGEQFF
-	TRBV7-8	TRBJ2-6	once	TGTGCCAGCAGCCAGACGCCGGGCTCTGGGGCCAACGGCCTGACTTTC	CASSQTPGSGANGLTF
TRBD1	TRBV2	TRBJ1-6	-	TGTGCCAGCAGTGTTGGACAGGAATATAATTCACCCCTCCACTTT	CASSVGQEYNSPLHF
-	TRBV6-5	TRBJ2-1	-	TGTGCCAGCAGTGCCGACAGGACCTCCTACAATGAGCAGTTCTTC	CASSADRTSYNEQFF
TRBD1	TRBV28	TRBJ2-4	once	TGTGCCAGCAGAAAGACAGGGGGGAGAAATCTAGCCAAAAACATTCAGTACTTC	CASRKTGGRNLAKNIQYF
TRBD1	TRBV4-1	TRBJ1-3	-	TGCGCCAGCAGCCACAGGGGGCTCTCTGGAAACACCATATATTTT	CASSHRGLSGNTIYF
TRBD1	TRBV6-5	TRBJ1-1	-	TGTGCCAGCAGTTGGGACAGTAACACTGAAGCTTTCTTT	CASSWDSNTEAFF
TRBD1	TRBV27	TRBJ1-1	-	TGTGCCAGCAGTTTGCACAGGGGAACTGAAGCTTTCTTT	CASSLHRGTEAFF
TRBD1	TRBV9	TRBJ2-7	-	TGTGCCAGCAGCCCTAGGACAGGGGAGGCCTACGAGCAGTACTTC	CASSPRTGEAYEQYF
-	TRBV12-5	TRBJ2-3	-	TGTGCTAGTGGCCTGGACTACGTGCAAGATACGCAGTATTTT	CASGLDYVQDTQYF
-	TRBV7-2	TRBJ2-7	-	TGTGCCAGCAGCCGTAGTAGGGGTCCCTACGAGCAGTACTTC	CASSRSRGPYEQYF
-	TRBV2	TRBJ1-5	-	TGTGCCAGCAGTGAAGAAAGCGGGAATCAGCCCCAGCATTTT	CASSEESGNQPQHF
-	TRBV5-3	TRBJ2-5	few	TGTGCCAGAAGCCACCGGGACAACCAAGAGACCCAGTACTTC	CARSHRDNQETQYF
-	TRBV2	TRBJ1-2	few	TGTGCCAGCAGTGAAGAGAGGACAACCTATGGCTACACCTTC	CASSEERTTYGYTF
-	TRBV2	TRBJ2-7	-	TGTGCCAGCACCTTCGCGGGGGCCTCCTACGAGCAGTACTTC	CASTFAGASYEQYF
-	TRBV29-1	TRBJ1-2	once	TGCAGCGTTGAAGACACTCGGGGTGGCTACACCTTC	CSVEDTRGGYTF
TRBD2	TRBV2	TRBJ2-2	once	TGTGCCAGCGGCGGGGGTACGAACACCGGGGAGCTGTTTTTT	CASGGGTNTGELFF
-	TRBV6-1	TRBJ1-5	-	TGTGCCAGCAGTGACAACCTACGGGGAGCTGTCTATAGCAATCAGCCCCAGCATTTT	CASSDNLRGAVYSNQPQHF
-	TRBV7-9	TRBJ1-4	-	TGTGCCAGCAGTCCCGGACAGGAAAAACTGTTTTTT	CASSPGQEKLFF
TRBD1	TRBV12-5	TRBJ1-1	-	TGTGCTAGTGGTTCGTTGTTAAGTCTAAAGGGACAGGGTATAGTAGGGGCTGAAGCTTTCTTT	CASGSLLSLKGQGIVGAEAFF
TRBD1	TRBV27	TRBJ2-3	-	TGTGCCAGCAGTGACCGGGACAGGGGGCGAACAGATACGCAGTATTTT	CASSDRDRGRTDTQYF
-	TRBV20-1	TRBJ1-2	-	TGCAGTGCTAGCCAGGGCGGCACCTTC	CSASQGGTF
TRBD2	TRBV5-4	TRBJ2-3	-	TGTGCCAGCAGCTTGGCCGTACGGGGGGAGGTAGATACGCAGTATTTT	CASSLAVRGEVDTQYF
-	TRBV7-3	TRBJ2-2	-	TGTGCCAGCAGCCCCCCGGGACTCAGCACCGGGGAGCTGTTTTTT	CASSPPGLSTGELFF
TRBD1	TRBV5-1	TRBJ2-6	-	TGCGCCAGCAGCTTCGGAGACAGGGAAACTGGGGCCAACGTCCTGACTTTC	CASSFGDRETGANVLTF
-	TRBV5-1	TRBJ2-1	-	TGCGCCAGCAGACCCACAGGGTTCGAGTATGAGCAGTTCTTC	CASRPTGFEYEQFF
TRBD1	TRBV27	TRBJ1-2	-	TGTGCCACCCGAACTCCGGGACAGGGAATCCATGGCTACACCTTC	CATRTPGQGIHGYTF
-	TRBV14	TRBJ2-7	-	TGTGCCAGCAGCCAAGATCTATTCCGGGGTACCTACGAGCAGTACTTC	CASSQDLFRGTYEQYF
-	TRBV7-6	TRBJ2-5	-	TGTGCCAGCAGCCCGGTGGAGCAAGAGACCCAGTACTTC	CASSPVEQETQYF
TRBD2	TRBV7-7	TRBJ2-7	-	TGTGCCAGCAGCCCCGTCGCTAGCGGGGGCGGGGAGCAGTACTTC	CASSPVASGGGEQYF
-	TRBV2	TRBJ2-1	-	TGTGCCAGCAGCCCCCCAGGGACTCTAACTTACAATGAGCAGTTCTTC	CASSPPGTLTYNEQFF
-	TRBV5-1	TRBJ1-2	-	TGCGCCAGCAGCTTGAGGGGCACGACAGAGGATGGCTACACCTTC	CASSLRGTTEDGYTF
-	TRBV28	TRBJ2-7	-	TGTGCCAGCATACTCGCGGGGATGAACGAGCAGTACTTC	CASILAGMNEQYF
TRBD1	TRBV2	TRBJ1-1	-	TGTGCCAGCAGTGGATCAGACAGGGGCACTGAAGCTTTCTTT	CASSGSDRGTEAFF
-	TRBV27	TRBJ2-3	-	TGTGCCAGCAGTACAACGACAGGGCAGTATTTT	CASSTTTGQYF
TRBD1	TRBV7-9	TRBJ1-1	-	TGTGCCAGCAGCCCCGGACAGGGATGGACTGAAGCTTTCTTT	CASSPGQGWTEAFF